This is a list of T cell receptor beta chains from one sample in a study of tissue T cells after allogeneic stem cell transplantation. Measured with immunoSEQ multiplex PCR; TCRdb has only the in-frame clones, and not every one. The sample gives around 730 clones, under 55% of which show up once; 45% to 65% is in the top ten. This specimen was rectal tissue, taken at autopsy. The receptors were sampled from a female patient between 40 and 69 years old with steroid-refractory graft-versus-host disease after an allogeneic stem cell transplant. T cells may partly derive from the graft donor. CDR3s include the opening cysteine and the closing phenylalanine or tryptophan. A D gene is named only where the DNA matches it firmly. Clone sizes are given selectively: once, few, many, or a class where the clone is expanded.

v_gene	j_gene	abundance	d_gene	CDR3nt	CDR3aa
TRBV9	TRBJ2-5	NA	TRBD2	TGTGCCAGCAGCGTAGAGGCAGGGAGGGTTGAGACCCAGTACTTC	CASSVEAGRVETQYF
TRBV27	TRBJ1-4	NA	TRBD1	TGTGCCAGCAGTTTATCGACCGCCGACAGGGGAGGATGCGAAAAACTGTTTTTT	CASSLSTADRGGCEKLFF
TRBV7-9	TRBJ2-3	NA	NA	TGTGCCAGCAGCCTTGCCGCAGGGATGACAGATACGCAGTATTTT	CASSLAAGMTDTQYF
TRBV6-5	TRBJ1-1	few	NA	TGTGCCAGCAGACAACGGGGTAGGGGCACTGAAGCTTTCTTT	CASRQRGRGTEAFF
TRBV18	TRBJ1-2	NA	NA	TGTGCCAGCTCAAAAGGCCTAAACTATGGCTACACCTTC	CASSKGLNYGYTF
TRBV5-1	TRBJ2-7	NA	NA	TGCGCCAGCAGCTTGGTCGCCCCAACCGAGCAGTACTTC	CASSLVAPTEQYF
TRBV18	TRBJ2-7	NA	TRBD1	TGTGCCAGCTCTCCCGGGACAGGATCCTACGAGCAGTACTTC	CASSPGTGSYEQYF
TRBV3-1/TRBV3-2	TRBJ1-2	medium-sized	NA	TGTGCCAGCAGCCAAGGAGGCAGGGGCTATGGCTACACCTTC	CASSQGGRGYGYTF
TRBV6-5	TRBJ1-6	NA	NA	TGTGCCAGCAGTTCAATAGGGGCCCTAAATAATTCACCCCTCCACTTT	CASSSIGALNNSPLHF
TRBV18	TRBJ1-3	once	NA	TGTGCCAGCTCACCAGGCCAGGGGTCTGGAAACACCATATATTTT	CASSPGQGSGNTIYF
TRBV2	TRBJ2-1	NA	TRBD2	TGTGCCAGCATACAGCGGGAGTTGTATGAGCAGTTCTTC	CASIQRELYEQFF
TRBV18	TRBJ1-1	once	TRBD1	TGTGCCAGCTCAACAGGGGGAGGTACTGAAGTTTTCTTT	CASSTGGGTEVFF
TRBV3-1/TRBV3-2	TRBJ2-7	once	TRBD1	TGTGCCAGCAGCGTGACAGGGTCCTACGAGCAGTACTTC	CASSVTGSYEQYF
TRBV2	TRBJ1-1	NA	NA	TGTGCCAGCAGTGGGGCCCTGTCTAGGCGGACGAACACTGAAGCTTTCTTT	CASSGALSRRTNTEAFF
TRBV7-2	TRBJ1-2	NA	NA	TGTGCCAGCAGCTCCCTCACGCGGGGGGCAGATGGCTACACCTTC	CASSSLTRGADGYTF
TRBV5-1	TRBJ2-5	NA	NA	TGCGCCAGCAGCTTGGACCCAGGGTGGAACCAAGAGACCCAGTACTTC	CASSLDPGWNQETQYF
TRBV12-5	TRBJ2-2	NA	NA	TGTGCTAGTGGGGGAACCTCGTTGTTTGTATCCGGGGAGCTGTTTTTT	CASGGTSLFVSGELFF
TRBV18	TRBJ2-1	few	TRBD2	TGTGCCAGCTCGACCGTTAGCGGGAGGGCCGATGAGCAGTTCTTC	CASSTVSGRADEQFF
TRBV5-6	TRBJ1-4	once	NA	TGTGCCAGCAGCTTGTTTTTCGACAGAGATGAAAAACTGTTTTTT	CASSLFFDRDEKLFF
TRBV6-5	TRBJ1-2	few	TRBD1	TGTGCCAGCAGTTCTAGGACAGGCTATGGCTACACCTTC	CASSSRTGYGYTF
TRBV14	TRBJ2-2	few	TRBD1	TGTGCCAGCAGCCAACTCGACAGGGTGGGCACCGGGGAGCTGTTTTTT	CASSQLDRVGTGELFF
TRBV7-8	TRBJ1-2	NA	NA	TGTGCCAGCAGCTTAGTTGTTCATCCTGGTAACTATGGCTACACCTTC	CASSLVVHPGNYGYTF
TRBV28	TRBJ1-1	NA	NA	TGTGCCAGCAGTTCGGAGGGGCAAGGAGCTTTCTTT	CASSSEGQGAFF
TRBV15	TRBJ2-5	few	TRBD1	TGTGCCACCAGCCAGACAGGGTTGGAAGAGACCCAGTACTTC	CATSQTGLEETQYF
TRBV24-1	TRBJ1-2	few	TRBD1	TGTGCCACCAGTGCCTGGGAGGGACAGATCCATGGCTACACCTTC	CATSAWEGQIHGYTF
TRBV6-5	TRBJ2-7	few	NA	TGTGCCAGCGCGGAAACTAGATACGAGCAGTACTTC	CASAETRYEQYF
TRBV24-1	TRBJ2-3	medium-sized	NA	TGTGCCACCAGTGTCCAAGGACGGCAAACAGATACGCAGTATTTT	CATSVQGRQTDTQYF